The 25 T cell receptor beta chains presented below share a single source sample, sequenced in a study of cytomegalovirus exposure and HLA in healthy donors (dated by TCRdb to the late 2010s). The library was prepared using the immunoSEQ multiplex PCR assay. For the multiplex PCR, a mixture combining 60 forward primers for TCR Vbeta segments and 13 reverse primers for TCR Jbeta segments was used. What TCRdb holds here is the immuneACCESS table cut down to in-frame rearrangements. Part of the clones is not present; checked against another copy, under half of the missing clones reflect an unresolved V gene, and the others are unexplained. The sample has some 110,000 clones on record, 73% of them singletons. The ten largest clones add up to less than 5% of the sample. The sequenced material came from PBMCs. The receptors stem from a man in his 60s in good health and CMV-seropositive.

The chain recombines TRBV7-3 with TRBJ2-1; a possible D gene is TRBD2 (7 bases). CDR3 length: 13 residues. Per germline, CDR1 SGHTA and CDR2 FQGTGA. Trimming removed 2 bases at V and 6 bases at J, with 8 bases between. CDR3 DNA: TGTGCCAGCAGCTTAGCGGGGGCCAATGAGCAGTTCTTC. It translates to CASSLAGANEQFF.

The rearrangement uses TRBV4-1 and TRBJ1-5, with 7 bases lining up with TRBD1. CDR3 length: 17 amino acids. Germline-derived CDR1 and CDR2 are MGHRA and YSYEKL. V lost 2 bases and J lost 6; bases outside the gene matches: 13. The CDR3 sequence is CASSQSLIRGLGQPQHF. The CDR3 DNA reads TGCGCCAGCAGCCAATCTTTGATAAGGGGGCTCGGTCAGCCCCAGCATTTT.

In its sample, this clone was seen a few times. The V call is TRBV5-1, the J call TRBJ1-4; D perhaps matches TRBD1 (5 bases). This CDR3 has 14 residues. Trimming removed 4 bases at V and 8 bases at J, with 15 bases between. CDR1 is SGHRS, CDR2 YFSETQ, per germline. The CDR3 nucleotides are TGCGCCAGCAGCCCCCTGGAGGGGAGGGAAAAACTGTTTTTT. Translated: CASSPLEGREKLFF.

CDR3: CASSYSGTGPRVRAFF. CDR3 DNA: TGTGCCAGCAGTTACTCAGGGACAGGTCCTCGGGTAAGGGCTTTCTTT. The chain recombines TRBV6-6 with TRBJ1-1, with TRBD1 identical over 8 bases. CDR1 is MNHNY, CDR2 SVGAGI, per germline (reference sequence). The V segment lost 0 bases and the J segment 11 bases; nucleotides outside the gene matches: 14. The CDR3 totals 16 residues.

This clone was seen more than once but under ten times. CDR3 coding DNA: TGTGCCAGCATAAGGACAGGGCAGAGTGCTTATTCACCCCTCCACTTT. Translating it yields CASIRTGQSAYSPLHF. V usage is TRBV6-6 and J usage is TRBJ1-6; TRBD1 matches at 8 bases. The CDR3 is 16 amino acids. Unmatched junction bases numbered 13, after V lost 7 bases and J lost 8 bases. Looked up from germline, CDR1 is MNHNY and CDR2 is SVGAGI (reference sequence).

The V gene is TRBV28, the J gene TRBJ2-4, with 9 bases fitting TRBD1. The CDR3 totals 16 residues. J gave up 4 bases and V 6 bases, and 10 bases lay outside the gene matches. The V gene's germline CDR1 is MDHEN and CDR2 SYDVKM. The CDR3 DNA reads TGTGCCAGCAGACCATCGTGGGGGACAGGGAAAAACATTCAGTACTTC. This sequence encodes CASRPSWGTGKNIQYF.

The chain is built from TRBV5-1 and TRBJ2-1, with 8 bases fitting TRBD2. Germline V gene sequence: CDR1 SGHRS, CDR2 YFSETQ. V lost 5 bases to trimming and J lost 6 bases; unmatched junction nucleotides: 10. The length of the CDR3 is 15 residues. In DNA, the CDR3 is TGCGCCAGCAGTGACACCGGGACTAGTTTCAATGAGCAGTTCTTC. It encodes CASSDTGTSFNEQFF. The whole variable domain, filled in from reference TRBV5-1 and TRBJ2-1, reads KAGVTQTPRYLIKTRGQQVTLSCSPISGHRSVSWYQQTPGQGLQFLFEYFSETQRNKGNFPGRFSGRQFSNSRSEMNVSTLELGDSALYLCASSDTGTSFNEQFFGPGTRLTVL.

This clone was seen a single time. V gene TRBV5-1 combines with J gene TRBJ2-5, with 9 nucleotides matching TRBD2. In germline, CDR1 is SGHRS, CDR2 YFSETQ. With V trimmed by 0 bases and J by 5 bases, 8 bases remained unmatched. The CDR3 extends over 16 amino acids. The CDR3 loop reads CASSLGNIAGAETQYF. CDR3 bases: TGCGCCAGCAGCTTGGGTAATATAGCGGGGGCGGAGACCCAGTACTTC.

This clone showed up just a few times. The chain combines TRBV5-8 with TRBJ1-5; possibly TRBD1 for D (5 bases). V lost 2 bases and J lost 3, with 9 bases in between. The CDR3 length is 14 residues. CDR1 SGHTS and CDR2 YDEGEE come from the germline V gene. The CDR3 DNA reads as TGTGCCAGCAGCTTAGACAGAACCAATCAGCCCCAGCATTTT. It encodes CASSLDRTNQPQHF.

This chain uses TRBV28 with TRBJ1-4; D is unclear. Germline V gene sequence: CDR1 MDHEN, CDR2 SYDVKM. This CDR3 is 11 amino acids long. V gave up 7 bases and J gave up 7 bases, with 7 bases separating them. The CDR3 region has the DNA TGTGCCAGCATTGATAGTGAAAAACTGTTTTTT. Protein sequence: CASIDSEKLFF.

This rearrangement joins TRBV6-1 to TRBJ1-4; TRBD1 agrees at 7 bases. Losses at the gene ends were 5 bases for V and 0 bases for J; bases not matched to a gene: 15. The CDR3 sequence is 19 residues long. Germline V lookup: CDR1 MNHNS, CDR2 SASEGT. This CDR3 is CASSQVTGTELATNEKLFF. DNA for the CDR3: TGTGCCAGCAGTCAAGTCACCGGGACAGAGCTTGCAACTAATGAAAAACTGTTTTTT.

The chain carries TRBV4-1 and TRBJ2-2; D is ambiguous. The CDR3 has 15 amino acids. V was trimmed by 2 bases and J by 5 bases, leaving 12 bases between them. The germline CDR1 and CDR2 sequences are MGHRA and YSYEKL. The CDR3 DNA follows: TGCGCCAGCAGCCAACGACCAGGAAATACCGGGGAGCTGTTTTTT. This translates into CASSQRPGNTGELFF.

The chain carries TRBV7-9 and TRBJ1-1; 7 positions match TRBD1. CDR3 size: 13 residues. Unmatched junction bases numbered 6, after V lost 5 bases and J lost 6 bases. The germline CDR1 and CDR2 sequences are SEHNR and FQNEAQ (reference sequence). DNA of the CDR3: TGTGCCAGCAGCCCCAACAGGGGAGCTGAAGCTTTCTTT. Protein sequence: CASSPNRGAEAFF.

J is TRBJ1-5 and V is TRBV5-8; D uncertain. The germline V gene encodes CDR1 SGHTS and CDR2 YDEGEE. Trimming removed 6 bases from V and 3 bases from J, with 13 bases in between. The CDR3 loop spans 14 amino acids. CDR3 sequence reads: CASNPRQPNQPQHF. The CDR3 coding sequence is TGTGCCAGCAACCCCAGGCAGCCCAATCAGCCCCAGCATTTT. The variable domain in full, with the rest retrieved from reference TRBV5-8 and TRBJ1-5, is EAGVTQSPTHLIKTRGQQATLRCSPISGHTSVYWYQQALGLGLQFLLWYDEGEERNRGNFPPRFSGRQFPNYSSELNVNALELEDSALYLCASNPRQPNQPQHFGDGTRLSIL.

The chain couples TRBV19 to TRBJ1-4, with 9 bases that match TRBD1. The CDR3 is 15 amino acids. Germline values: CDR1 LNHDA, CDR2 SQIVND (reference sequence). V trimming: 5 bases; J trimming: 7 bases; junction bases outside the gene matches: 8. DNA of the CDR3: TGTGCCAGTAGTGTATCGGGACAGGGACGTGAAAAACTGTTTTTT. This codes for CASSVSGQGREKLFF.

This chain links TRBV6-1 with TRBJ2-7; TRBD2 is a possible D gene (5 bases). Germline-derived CDR1 and CDR2 are MNHNS and SASEGT. This CDR3 is 15 amino acids long. V gave up 6 bases and J gave up 1 base, with 16 bases separating them. CDR3 DNA: TGTGCCAGCAGGACGGGGTACTTGGGGTCCTACGAGCAGTACTTC. Its translation is CASRTGYLGSYEQYF.

This chain uses TRBV5-1 with TRBJ1-1, with D maybe TRBD1 (5 bases). V gave up 4 bases and J gave up 1 base, with 17 bases separating them. Germline-derived CDR1 and CDR2 are SGHRS and YFSETQ. The CDR3 totals 16 residues. The CDR3 spells CASSLDPRQPNTEAFF. Here the CDR3 DNA reads TGCGCCAGCAGCCTTGATCCTCGACAGCCGAACACTGAAGCTTTCTTT.

The CDR3 DNA is TGTGCCAGTAGTATCCCGAGCACAGATACGCAGTATTTT. Its protein product is CASSIPSTDTQYF. This chain joins TRBV19 and TRBJ2-3; the D is unclear. Trimming took 3 bases from V and 0 from J, leaving 4 bases between them. This CDR3 has 13 residues. Germline loops: CDR1 LNHDA, CDR2 SQIVND (reference sequence).

The DNA of the CDR3 is TGCGCCAGCAGCTTGGTGTGGTCGCCTCGTAAAAGCCCCTACAATGAGCAGTTCTTC. Translated: CASSLVWSPRKSPYNEQFF. The chain recombines TRBV5-1 with TRBJ2-1; D is unclear. Germline CDR1 is SGHRS and CDR2 is YFSETQ. Between the trimmed V and J ends, which lost 0 bases and 2 bases, there was a span of 21 bases. This CDR3 comprises 19 residues.

This clone turned up a few times. The chain couples TRBV19 to TRBJ2-3; D is uncertain. The CDR3 runs 13 residues. CDR1 and CDR2 (germline): LNHDA, SQIVND (reference sequence). The V end lost 1 base, the J end lost 6 bases, and 8 bases lay between the germline ends. The CDR3 coding sequence is TGTGCCAGTAGTATAGCCCCCCCGGATACGCAGTATTTT. It encodes CASSIAPPDTQYF. The full variable domain, in which reference TRBV19 and TRBJ2-3 provide the parts outside the CDR3, is DGGITQSPKYLFRKEGQNVTLSCEQNLNHDAMYWYRQDPGQGLRLIYYSQIVNDFQKGDIAEGYSVSREKKESFPLTVTSAQKNPTAFYLCASSIAPPDTQYFGPGTRLTVL.

The CDR3 sequence is CASSQRRRTGNYGANVLTF. The CDR3, as DNA: TGTGCCAGCAGCCAAAGGCGAAGGACAGGGAATTATGGGGCCAACGTCCTGACTTTC. This sequence joins TRBV11-2 and TRBJ2-6; 8 nucleotides line up with TRBD1. Trimming removed 5 bases from V and 3 bases from J; junction bases left unmatched: 15. The length of the CDR3 is 19 residues. Germline CDR1 is SGHAT and CDR2 is FQNNGV. Supplemented by reference TRBV11-2 and TRBJ2-6, the full variable domain reads EAGVAQSPRYKIIEKRQSVAFWCNPISGHATLYWYQQILGQGPKLLIQFQNNGVVDDSQLPKDRFSAERLKGVDSTLKIQPAKLEDSAVYLCASSQRRRTGNYGANVLTFGAGSRLTVL.

The rearrangement links TRBV9 to TRBJ1-4, with 7 bases that match TRBD1. The CDR3 contains 14 residues. V was pared by 4 bases and J by 7 bases, with 7 bases of the junction left unmatched. The germline V gene has CDR1 SGDLS and CDR2 YYNGEE. CDR3 nucleotide sequence: TGTGCCAGCAGCCCTAATACAGGGGTTGAAAAACTGTTTTTT. This sequence encodes CASSPNTGVEKLFF.

The genes are TRBV6-4 and TRBJ1-5; no reliable D call. CDR3 length equals 17 residues. Per germline, CDR1 MRHNA and CDR2 SNTAGT. The V and J ends lost 2 bases and 4 bases respectively, with 18 bases between them. Written as DNA, the CDR3 is TGTGCCAGCAGTGACGGTTATGTGAAGACACTTAATCAGCCCCAGCATTTT. Protein sequence: CASSDGYVKTLNQPQHF.

This clone was recorded a few times. The rearrangement links TRBV7-9 to TRBJ2-7, with 11 nucleotides matching TRBD2. V dropped 3 bases and J dropped 0; count of bases not matched to a gene: 4. In germline, CDR1 is SEHNR, CDR2 FQNEAQ (reference sequence). The CDR3 is made up of 16 amino acids. CDR3 nucleotides: TGTGCCAGCAGCTTGTCCACTAGCGGGAGCTCCTACGAGCAGTACTTC. Translating it yields CASSLSTSGSSYEQYF.

V and J are TRBV9 and TRBJ2-5; 7 nucleotides align to TRBD2. The CDR3 consists of 14 residues. Germline loops: CDR1 SGDLS, CDR2 YYNGEE. The junction had 8 bases not matched to a gene; V was cut back by 4 bases and J by 5 bases. This CDR3 is CASSFSGFGETQYF. The DNA of the CDR3 is TGTGCCAGCAGCTTTAGCGGGTTTGGGGAGACCCAGTACTTC.